This TCR beta chain was retrieved from a study of post-analysis software for immune sequencing data. Libraries were made from TCR beta cDNA, and they carried unique molecular identifiers. One entry per CDR3 protein results from TCRdb running MiXCR on the PCR reads. The repertoire holds 600,000 to 700,000 distinct CDR3 sequences, around 60% seen once, with 11% in the top ten. The table lists this clonotype with a few counts. Its specificity is not known. General study points: By F measure, strong co-clustering occurred among samples prepared in the same batch. The study found significantly lower normalized Chao1 diversity in multiple sclerosis patients than in controls. In patients, roughly 5 TRBV segments were more frequent than in controls, with TRBV5-6, TRBV5-1 and TRBV20-1 among them.

Germline V gene data show CDR1 as SGHAT and CDR2 as FQNNGV. V was trimmed by 6 bases and J by 2 bases, leaving 14 bases between them. The CDR3 is made up of 16 amino acids. The specimen was blood. The origin of this receptor is a girl aged 2 to 10 with multiple sclerosis. This sequence joins TRBV11-2 and TRBJ1-6, with D possibly TRBD1 on 6 matching bases. CDR3 sequence (DNA): TGTGCCAGCAGACGATACGGACAGACCTATAATTCACCCCTCCACTTT. Amino acids: CASRRYGQTYNSPLHF.